This TCR beta chain was retrieved from a study of blood T cell repertoires in COVID-19. Study at large: Material from acute and convalescent COVID-19 was sourced from the United States, Italy and Spain.

The V gene's germline CDR1 is MNHEY and CDR2 SVGEGT. V was trimmed by 2 bases and J by 7 bases, leaving 6 bases between them. There are 13 residues in the CDR3. TCRdb's copy holds only in-frame clones and misses some; the assay was immunoSEQ multiplex PCR. The table includes 200,000 to 250,000 clones, 86% detected once. Everyone who took part was roughly 18 to 89 years old, and they came from 24 US areas. Donors were grouped by their self-reported clinical history. The chain joins TRBV6-2 or TRBV6-3 to TRBJ1-6; the D is unclear. This TCR was recovered from a woman aged 40 to 50 with acute COVID-19. The sample consisted of PBMCs or T cells enriched from blood (not recorded which). CDR3: CASSYSPNSPLHF. CDR3 nucleotides: TGTGCCAGCAGTTACAGCCCAAATTCACCCCTCCACTTT.